The 9 T cell receptor beta chains given below trace back to one sample, sequenced in a study of blood T cell repertoires in COVID-19. Assay: immunoSEQ multiplex PCR; the TCRdb copy retains only in-frame clones and omits some. The table includes roughly 310,000 clones, 90% detected once. Sequenced: PBMCs or T cells enriched from blood (not recorded which). These receptors all stem from a man aged 60 to 75 who had recovered from COVID-19.

The chain couples TRBV5-3 to TRBJ2-2; TRBD1 agrees at 7 bases. TRBV5-3 is treated as an ORF (open reading frame) with a function not yet certain. Unmatched junction bases numbered 14, after V lost 4 bases and J lost 5 bases. The length of the CDR3 is 17 residues. In DNA form, the CDR3 reads TGTGCCAGAAGCCTGCATAACAGGGGATGTAGAACCGGGGAGCTGTTTTTT. It is translated as CARSLHNRGCRTGELFF.

The rearrangement links TRBV4-3 to TRBJ1-2; maybe TRBD1 (5 bases). Trimming cost V 1 base and J 4 bases, with 16 bases left between them. Germline V CDR1 and CDR2: LGHNA, YSLEER. CDR3 length: 16 residues. CDR3 sequence: CASSQGGEGVSYGYTF. CDR3 coding DNA: TGCGCCAGCAGCCAAGGGGGGGAAGGGGTCAGCTATGGCTACACCTTC.

The chain is built from TRBV6-2 or TRBV6-3 and TRBJ1-2, with a tentative D call TRBD1 (5 bases). The V gene's germline CDR1 is MNHEY and CDR2 SVGEGT. V shed 5 bases and J shed 8 bases, with 18 bases lying between them. The CDR3 covers 14 residues. The CDR3 coding sequence is TGTGCCAGCAGTCCCAGGCGGGACCTATACGGCTACACCTTC. Its protein product is CASSPRRDLYGYTF.

V usage is TRBV2 and J usage is TRBJ1-1; TRBD1 matches 7 bases. The germline V gene has CDR1 SNHLY and CDR2 FYNNEI. The CDR3 runs 14 residues. The ends lost 10 bases at V and 1 base at J; junction bases unmatched: 9. Here the CDR3 reads CATERGQRNTEAFF. In DNA, the CDR3 is TGTGCCACCGAAAGGGGACAGCGGAACACTGAAGCTTTCTTT.

The chain has TRBV29-1 and TRBJ1-2; D not resolved. Trimming removed 6 bases from V and 2 bases from J, with 16 bases in between. The CDR3 totals 14 residues. Germline CDR1 and CDR2: SQVTM and ANQGSEA. Written as DNA, the CDR3 is TGCAGCGTAGACACTTCACAAGCAAACTATGGCTACACCTTC. Amino acids: CSVDTSQANYGYTF.

J is TRBJ1-1 and V is TRBV7-2, with D possibly matching TRBD1 (5 bases). Trimming took off 7 bases at V and 1 base at J, with 16 bases between the two ends. Germline CDR1 is SGHTA and CDR2 is FQGNSA. CDR3 length: 15 residues. This chain's CDR3 is CASNSPETANTEAFF. The CDR3 bases are TGTGCCAGCAACTCACCGGAGACAGCGAACACTGAAGCTTTCTTT. The full variable domain, with the rest looked up from reference TRBV7-2 and TRBJ1-1, is GAGVSQSPSNKVTEKGKDVELRCDPISGHTALYWYRQSLGQGLEFLIYFQGNSAPDKSGLPSDRFSAERTGGSVSTLTIQRTQQEDSAVYLCASNSPETANTEAFFGQGTRLTVV.

The chain employs TRBV11-2 and TRBJ2-5; TRBD1 matches 9 bases. V lost 1 base, J lost 6 bases, and 6 bases stayed unmatched. The CDR3 totals 15 residues. In germline, CDR1 is SGHAT, CDR2 FQNNGV. The CDR3 bases are TGTGCCAGCAGCTTAGTCGTGGACAGGGGACAGACCCAGTACTTC. This translates into CASSLVVDRGQTQYF.

This clone was seen only once. The genes are TRBV3-1 (or the pseudogene TRBV3-2) and TRBJ1-1; no clear D. This CDR3 comprises 11 residues. The germline CDR1 and CDR2 sequences are LGHDT and YNNKEL (reference sequence). Trimming stripped 10 bases from V and 1 base from J, with 7 bases between. The CDR3 here is CATRRNTEAFF. The CDR3 region has the DNA TGTGCCACCCGGAGGAACACTGAAGCTTTCTTT.

The chain couples TRBV7-9 to TRBJ2-5; TRBD2 agrees at 8 bases. In germline, CDR1 is SEHNR, CDR2 FQNEAQ (reference sequence). The CDR3 is made up of 15 amino acids. V was pared by 5 bases and J by 5 bases, with 10 bases of the junction left unmatched. CDR3 coding DNA: TGTGCCAGCAGCCCACGGACTCGGGGGGGGGAGACCCAGTACTTC. Translating it yields CASSPRTRGGETQYF.